Presented here are 8 T cell receptor beta chains from one specimen sequenced in a study of T cell responses to AZD1222 COVID-19 vaccine. Data came from immunoSEQ multiplex PCR; TCRdb stores just in-frame clones and leaves some out. The sample lists about 130,000 clones, around 90% occurring once. The sample in question was peripheral blood, obtained on day 0 of AZD1222 vaccination. The receptors come from an adult in good health.

The gene calls are TRBV6-1 and TRBJ2-4; the D gene is possibly TRBD2 (6 bases). Trimming removed 3 bases from V and 9 bases from J, with 18 bases in between. CDR3 length: 15 amino acids. CDR1 is MNHNS, CDR2 SASEGT, per germline. CDR3 protein: CASSDLHSGVVIQYF. CDR3 coding DNA: TGTGCCAGCAGTGACCTGCATTCGGGAGTGGTCATTCAGTACTTC.

The genes are TRBV6-5 and TRBJ1-2; D is possibly TRBD1 (5 bases). The CDR3 has 13 amino acids. V lost 8 bases and J lost 8, with 18 bases in between. CDR1 and CDR2 from the germline V gene are MNHEY and SVGAGI. CDR3 DNA: TGTGCCAGCCGTAGACAGTATGGGACCGGCTACACCTTC. Encoded protein: CASRRQYGTGYTF.

In this sample, this clone turned up once. J is TRBJ1-5 and V is TRBV6-2 or TRBV6-3; the D is unclear. Germline lookup yields CDR1 MNHEY and CDR2 SVGEGT. V was cut by 0 bases and J by 7 bases, with 10 bases left in between. The CDR3 contains 14 residues. The CDR3 spells CASSYSGMRQPQHF. The DNA for the CDR3 is TGTGCCAGCAGTTACTCGGGCATGAGACAGCCCCAGCATTTT.

The chain employs TRBV12-5 and TRBJ2-7; 10 bases line up with TRBD1. The V gene's germline CDR1 is LGHNT and CDR2 FRNRAP. The CDR3 consists of 13 residues. With V trimmed by 6 bases and J by 6 bases, 5 bases remained unmatched. The CDR3 is CASGRTGGGEQYF. The CDR3 region has the DNA TGTGCTAGTGGCCGGACAGGGGGTGGCGAGCAGTACTTC.

The gene calls are TRBV28 and TRBJ1-4; TRBD1 matches 8 bases. J was trimmed by 4 bases and V by 5 bases; bases with no gene match: 9. The CDR3 runs to 16 residues. Germline V gene lookup returns CDR1 MDHEN and CDR2 SYDVKM. The CDR3 loop is CASSELSGGRNEKLFF. In DNA form, the CDR3 reads TGTGCCAGCAGTGAGCTATCAGGGGGCCGTAATGAAAAACTGTTTTTT.

The chain is built from TRBV7-2 and TRBJ2-7; D is unclear. The CDR3 totals 12 residues. Trimming took 5 bases from V and 3 from J, leaving 8 bases between them. CDR1 is SGHTA, CDR2 FQGNSA, per germline. CDR3: CASSTANYEQYF. CDR3 DNA: TGTGCCAGCAGCACAGCTAACTACGAGCAGTACTTC. The full variable domain, completed using reference TRBV7-2 and TRBJ2-7, is GAGVSQSPSNKVTEKGKDVELRCDPISGHTALYWYRQSLGQGLEFLIYFQGNSAPDKSGLPSDRFSAERTGGSVSTLTIQRTQQEDSAVYLCASSTANYEQYFGPGTRLTVT.

This chain uses TRBV9 with TRBJ1-2, with D perhaps matching TRBD1 (5 bases). The CDR3 runs 13 residues. Germline assignment: CDR1 SGDLS and CDR2 YYNGEE. The V gene lost 3 bases and the J gene lost 3 bases, with 9 bases spanning the gap. CDR3 in DNA: TGTGCCAGCAGCGCCGGACAAGACTATGGCTACACCTTC. This codes for CASSAGQDYGYTF. The variable domain in full, completed from reference TRBV9 and TRBJ1-2, reads DSGVTQTPKHLITATGQRVTLRCSPRSGDLSVYWYQQSLDQGLQFLIQYYNGEERAKGNILERFSAQQFPDLHSELNLSSLELGDSALYFCASSAGQDYGYTFGSGTRLTVV.

The gene calls are TRBV30 and TRBJ2-3; D is uncertain. Germline V gives CDR1 GTSNPN, CDR2 SVGIG (reference sequence). This CDR3 has 13 residues. Between the trimmed V and J ends, which lost 3 bases and 0 bases, there was a span of 7 bases. CDR3 bases: TGTGCCTGGAGCACCCGTAGCACAGATACGCAGTATTTT. Translating gives CAWSTRSTDTQYF.